This is a list of T cell receptor beta chains from one sample in a study of blood T cell repertoires in COVID-19. Here immunoSEQ multiplex PCR was the method, and the copy in TCRdb shows in-frame clones only, minus some. The sample consists of fewer than 350,000 clones, around 85% of them appearing once. Source material: PBMCs or T cells enriched from blood (not recorded which). The receptors here all came from a woman aged 50 to 65 who had recovered from COVID-19. CDR3s include the opening cysteine and the closing phenylalanine or tryptophan. The D gene is left open where the match is weak. Some rows have no size entry. The others give once, few or many, or a class for an expanded clone.

clone size: -
J gene: TRBJ2-3
D gene: -
V gene: TRBV6-5
CDR3 DNA: TGTGCCAGCACCGAAAGCGGCACAGATACGCAGTATTTT
CDR3 protein: CASTESGTDTQYF

clone size: -
J gene: TRBJ1-1
D gene: TRBD1
V gene: TRBV18
CDR3 DNA: TGTGCCAGCTCACCGCGGTTGGACAGGGCGTCTGAAGCTTTCTTT
CDR3 protein: CASSPRLDRASEAFF

clone size: -
J gene: TRBJ2-1
D gene: TRBD2
V gene: TRBV6-5
CDR3 DNA: TGTGCCAGCAGTTCGAGACTAGCGGGAGGGTCTGAGCAGTTCTTC
CDR3 protein: CASSSRLAGGSEQFF

clone size: -
J gene: TRBJ1-1
D gene: -
V gene: TRBV5-1
CDR3 DNA: TGCGCCAGCAGAAAAGGAGGCGGAACAAGTGAAGCTTTCTTT
CDR3 protein: CASRKGGGTSEAFF

clone size: -
J gene: TRBJ2-2
D gene: -
V gene: TRBV28
CDR3 DNA: TGTGCCAGCAGTTGGGCGGGGTCCTCCGGGGAGCTGTTTTTT
CDR3 protein: CASSWAGSSGELFF

clone size: -
J gene: TRBJ1-2
D gene: -
V gene: TRBV15
CDR3 DNA: TGTGCCACCAGCAGAGAGACCCTAAACCGAAGACAGACCTTC
CDR3 protein: CATSRETLNRRQTF

clone size: -
J gene: TRBJ2-7
D gene: TRBD1
V gene: TRBV6-5
CDR3 DNA: TGTGCCAGCAGTTACTCAGGGGCAGGGGGTTACGAGCAGTACTTC
CDR3 protein: CASSYSGAGGYEQYF

clone size: -
J gene: TRBJ2-5
D gene: -
V gene: TRBV7-9
CDR3 DNA: TGTGCCAGCAGCTCACCTAGTTCGGAGACCCAGTACTTC
CDR3 protein: CASSSPSSETQYF

clone size: -
J gene: TRBJ1-5
D gene: -
V gene: TRBV19
CDR3 DNA: TGTGCCAGTAGTAGCGGCAGGGTAGATGGTCAGCCCCAGCATTTT
CDR3 protein: CASSSGRVDGQPQHF

clone size: -
J gene: TRBJ1-1
D gene: -
V gene: TRBV5-1
CDR3 DNA: TGCGCCAGCAGCTTGTGGGGCGGATCTGGACACCCTACTAGCAGCACTGAAGCTTTCTTT
CDR3 protein: CASSLWGGSGHPTSSTEAFF

clone size: few
J gene: TRBJ1-2
D gene: TRBD1
V gene: TRBV7-9
CDR3 DNA: TGTGCCAGCAGCCCGACAGGGGGAAATGGCTACACCTTC
CDR3 protein: CASSPTGGNGYTF

clone size: -
J gene: TRBJ1-1
D gene: -
V gene: TRBV5-1
CDR3 DNA: TGCGCCAGCAGCTTGGCCGACAGGACGAACACTGAAGCTTTCTTT
CDR3 protein: CASSLADRTNTEAFF

clone size: -
J gene: TRBJ1-5
D gene: TRBD1
V gene: TRBV19
CDR3 DNA: TGTGCCAGTAGCCAACAGGGGAGGAATCAGCCCCAGCATTTT
CDR3 protein: CASSQQGRNQPQHF

clone size: -
J gene: TRBJ1-5
D gene: TRBD1
V gene: TRBV29-1
CDR3 DNA: TGCAGCGTGCGACAGGGTGGTAATCAGCCCCAGCATTTT
CDR3 protein: CSVRQGGNQPQHF

clone size: -
J gene: TRBJ2-2
D gene: TRBD1
V gene: TRBV28
CDR3 DNA: TGTGCCAGCAGTCCCGGGACAGGGAGGACCGGGGAGCTGTTTTTT
CDR3 protein: CASSPGTGRTGELFF

clone size: -
J gene: TRBJ1-6
D gene: -
V gene: TRBV18
CDR3 DNA: TGTGCCAGCTCACTAAACAGAGATTATAATTCACCCCTCCACTTT
CDR3 protein: CASSLNRDYNSPLHF

clone size: -
J gene: TRBJ2-3
D gene: TRBD2
V gene: TRBV3-1/TRBV3-2
CDR3 DNA: TGTGCCAGCAGCCCGGGGGGGCGAGATACGCAGTATTTT
CDR3 protein: CASSPGGRDTQYF

clone size: -
J gene: TRBJ2-1
D gene: TRBD1
V gene: TRBV28
CDR3 DNA: TGTGCCAGCGGGGCCCCGGCGACAGGGGTGAGGGAGCAGTTCTTC
CDR3 protein: CASGAPATGVREQFF

clone size: -
J gene: TRBJ2-2
D gene: TRBD1
V gene: TRBV5-1
CDR3 DNA: TGCGCCAGTCAGACCGGGACAGTGAACACCGGGGAGCTGTTTTTT
CDR3 protein: CASQTGTVNTGELFF

clone size: -
J gene: TRBJ2-7
D gene: -
V gene: TRBV3-1/TRBV3-2
CDR3 DNA: TGTGCCAGCAGCCAAGCTAGCCACCTCGAGCAGTACTTC
CDR3 protein: CASSQASHLEQYF

clone size: -
J gene: TRBJ2-7
D gene: TRBD1
V gene: TRBV27
CDR3 DNA: TGTGCCAGCAGTGATGACAGGGGGTCTCCCGAGCAGTACTTC
CDR3 protein: CASSDDRGSPEQYF

clone size: -
J gene: TRBJ2-7
D gene: -
V gene: TRBV5-4
CDR3 DNA: TGTGCCAGCAGTCGTACTGCTGACAGTAACTCCTACGAGCAGTACTTC
CDR3 protein: CASSRTADSNSYEQYF

clone size: -
J gene: TRBJ2-3
D gene: -
V gene: TRBV30
CDR3 DNA: TGTGCCTGGAGTTCGGACCTTGGGGCCACAGATACGCAGTATTTT
CDR3 protein: CAWSSDLGATDTQYF

clone size: -
J gene: TRBJ1-2
D gene: -
V gene: TRBV12-3/TRBV12-4
CDR3 DNA: TGTGCCAGCAGTTCTCGCCTTCGGTATGGCTACACCTTC
CDR3 protein: CASSSRLRYGYTF

clone size: few
J gene: TRBJ1-2
D gene: -
V gene: TRBV12-3/TRBV12-4
CDR3 DNA: TGTGCCAGCAGGCGACTCACTCACCATGGCTACACCTTC
CDR3 protein: CASRRLTHHGYTF

clone size: -
J gene: TRBJ1-1
D gene: -
V gene: TRBV6-2/TRBV6-3
CDR3 DNA: TGTGCCAGCAGTCCCCGGAGGGGCAGCACTGAAGCTTTCTTT
CDR3 protein: CASSPRRGSTEAFF

clone size: -
J gene: TRBJ1-1
D gene: -
V gene: TRBV12-3/TRBV12-4
CDR3 DNA: TGTGCCAGCAGTCCCAGACAGAACACTGAAGCTTTCTTT
CDR3 protein: CASSPRQNTEAFF

clone size: -
J gene: TRBJ1-1
D gene: -
V gene: TRBV18
CDR3 DNA: TGTGCCAGCTCACCTACAATGACGGGCACTGAAGCTTTCTTT
CDR3 protein: CASSPTMTGTEAFF

clone size: -
J gene: TRBJ1-6
D gene: TRBD1
V gene: TRBV27
CDR3 DNA: TGTGCCAGCAGTTGGACAGGGGGCAATTCACCCCTCCACTTT
CDR3 protein: CASSWTGGNSPLHF

clone size: -
J gene: TRBJ1-1
D gene: -
V gene: TRBV29-1
CDR3 DNA: TGCAGCGTTGGTGCAGGGCTGAGTAGAAGCACTGAAGCTTTCTTT
CDR3 protein: CSVGAGLSRSTEAFF

clone size: -
J gene: TRBJ2-2
D gene: TRBD2
V gene: TRBV9
CDR3 DNA: TGTGCCAGCAGCGCTCGGCTAGCGGGGGGTACCGGGGAGCTGTTTTTT
CDR3 protein: CASSARLAGGTGELFF

clone size: -
J gene: TRBJ2-7
D gene: -
V gene: TRBV21-1
CDR3 DNA: TGTGCCAGCAGCCCCAATCATTACGAGCAGTACTTC
CDR3 protein: CASSPNHYEQYF

clone size: once
J gene: TRBJ1-4
D gene: TRBD1
V gene: TRBV27
CDR3 DNA: TGTGCCAGCAGTTTCAACAGGGGGGGAGAAAAACTGTTTTTT
CDR3 protein: CASSFNRGGEKLFF

clone size: -
J gene: TRBJ2-5
D gene: TRBD1
V gene: TRBV9
CDR3 DNA: TGTGCCAGCAGCGTAGCTTCTGGGACAGGGGGTAGGGTTGGGGAGACCCAGTACTTC
CDR3 protein: CASSVASGTGGRVGETQYF

clone size: -
J gene: TRBJ1-5
D gene: -
V gene: TRBV19
CDR3 DNA: TGTGCCAGTAGTACCACCGGGACATTGGACCATCAGCCCCAGCATTTT
CDR3 protein: CASSTTGTLDHQPQHF

clone size: -
J gene: TRBJ2-7
D gene: -
V gene: TRBV18
CDR3 DNA: TGTGCCAGCTCACCGCTGAGCTCCTACGAGCAGTACTTC
CDR3 protein: CASSPLSSYEQYF

clone size: -
J gene: TRBJ2-3
D gene: -
V gene: TRBV19
CDR3 DNA: TGTGCCAGTAGTATAGTCCCCCGCGCGGGTGGCACAGATACGCAGTATTTT
CDR3 protein: CASSIVPRAGGTDTQYF

clone size: -
J gene: TRBJ2-2
D gene: -
V gene: TRBV10-1
CDR3 DNA: TGCGCCAGCAGTGATGGGGGCAGGCCAAACACCGGGGAGCTGTTTTTT
CDR3 protein: CASSDGGRPNTGELFF

clone size: once
J gene: TRBJ1-2
D gene: -
V gene: TRBV24-1
CDR3 DNA: TGTGCCACCAGTGATTCCGGAGAGGGCTACACCTTC
CDR3 protein: CATSDSGEGYTF

clone size: once
J gene: TRBJ1-6
D gene: -
V gene: TRBV27
CDR3 DNA: TGTGCCAGCAGTTTATATGGCCTCGAATCCAATTCACCCCTCCACTTT
CDR3 protein: CASSLYGLESNSPLHF

clone size: once
J gene: TRBJ2-3
D gene: -
V gene: TRBV30
CDR3 DNA: TGTGCCTGGAGTGTCGGGCGGGCAGATACGCAGTATTTT
CDR3 protein: CAWSVGRADTQYF

clone size: -
J gene: TRBJ1-2
D gene: TRBD1
V gene: TRBV6-5
CDR3 DNA: TGTGCCAGCAAGGTGGGACAGGGGATATATGGCTACACCTTC
CDR3 protein: CASKVGQGIYGYTF

clone size: -
J gene: TRBJ2-5
D gene: TRBD2
V gene: TRBV19
CDR3 DNA: TGTGCCAGTAGTACCCGGACTAGCGGGAGGGCCGGGGAGACCCAGTACTTC
CDR3 protein: CASSTRTSGRAGETQYF

clone size: once
J gene: TRBJ2-3
D gene: -
V gene: TRBV30
CDR3 DNA: TGTGCCTGGACGGAACTAAGCACAGATACGCAGTATTTT
CDR3 protein: CAWTELSTDTQYF